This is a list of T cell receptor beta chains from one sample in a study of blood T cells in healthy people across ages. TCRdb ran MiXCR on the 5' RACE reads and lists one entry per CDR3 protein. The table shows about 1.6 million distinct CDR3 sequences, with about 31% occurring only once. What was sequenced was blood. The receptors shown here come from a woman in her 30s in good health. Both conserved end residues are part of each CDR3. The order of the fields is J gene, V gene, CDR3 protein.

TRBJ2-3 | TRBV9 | CASSAETDTQYF
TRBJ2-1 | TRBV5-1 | CASSLAGTDIYNEQFF
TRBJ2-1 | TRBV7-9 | CASSLKVTSGGYNEQFF
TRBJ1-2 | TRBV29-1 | CSVEVVRGYGYTF
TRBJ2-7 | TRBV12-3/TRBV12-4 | CASSRPGTGGGEQYF
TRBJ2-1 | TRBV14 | CASSLWTGGPDEQFF
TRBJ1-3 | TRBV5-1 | CASSLSERNTIYF
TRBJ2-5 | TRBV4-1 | CASSQIEGLGETQYF
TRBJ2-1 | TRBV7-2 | CASSSFGLEPNEQFF
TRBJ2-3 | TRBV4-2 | CASSQTPGRLTSTDTQYF
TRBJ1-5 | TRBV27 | CASSTRHDSNQPQHF
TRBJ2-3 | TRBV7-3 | CASSFRAGEGTDTQYF
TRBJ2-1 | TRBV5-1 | CASSFGAGGEYQQFF
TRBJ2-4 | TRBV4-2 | CASSQEMVGLEGNIQYF
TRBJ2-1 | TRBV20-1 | CSARSGRIAGEQFF
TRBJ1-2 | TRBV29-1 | CSASGTGRGYGYTF
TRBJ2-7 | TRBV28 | CASSEFRTYEQYF
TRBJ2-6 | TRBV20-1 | CSARPPLGANVLTF
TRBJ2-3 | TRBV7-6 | CASSGDRVGGTDTQYF
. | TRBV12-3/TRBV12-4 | CASSCGLAGYEQYF
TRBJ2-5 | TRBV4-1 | CASSQVDNRETQYF
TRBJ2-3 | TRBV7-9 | CASSLGGLEWADTQYF
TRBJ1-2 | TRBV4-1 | CASSQGQGTYGYTF
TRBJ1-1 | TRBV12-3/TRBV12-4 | CASSLLLDAGSEAFF
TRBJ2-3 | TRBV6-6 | CAAQTSGPSTQYF
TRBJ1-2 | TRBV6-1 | CASTSTGRDGYTF
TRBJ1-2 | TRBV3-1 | CASSSRGALYGYTF
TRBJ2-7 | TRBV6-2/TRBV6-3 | CASGQDYEQYF
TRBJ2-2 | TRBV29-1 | CSVSRGTGELFF
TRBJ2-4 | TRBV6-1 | CASSEVRGTKNIQYF
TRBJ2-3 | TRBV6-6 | CASIEGLVGDTQYF
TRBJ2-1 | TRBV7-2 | CASSFFRGRAGNEQFF
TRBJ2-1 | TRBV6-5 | CASGTGPRSYNEQFF
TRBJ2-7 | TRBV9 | CASSVGEGDFYEQYF
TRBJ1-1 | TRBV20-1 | CSASQGGGNTEAFF
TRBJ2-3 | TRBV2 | CASRKDPRGTDTQYF
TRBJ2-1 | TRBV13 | CASSPEAGGPYNEQFF
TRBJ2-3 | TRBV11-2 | CASSLVEQGATDTQYF
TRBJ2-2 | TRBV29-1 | CSAGGLNTGELFF
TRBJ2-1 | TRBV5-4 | CASSPIAGGRHNEQFF
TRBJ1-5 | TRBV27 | CASTSGSQPQHF
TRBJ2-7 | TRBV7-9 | CASSSTGDLGEQYF
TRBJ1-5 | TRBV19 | CASHGQGSNQPQHF
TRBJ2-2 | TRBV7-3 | CASSLTEVSGELFF
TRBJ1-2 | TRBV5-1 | CASSPTGGAAGGYTF
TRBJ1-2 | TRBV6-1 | CASSEAPTGPNGYTF